This T cell receptor beta chain was recorded in a study of breast tumors, draining lymph nodes, adjacent tissues. TCRdb passed the multiplex PCR reads through MiXCR, listing each CDR3 protein once. The sample shows 20,000 or so distinct CDR3 sequences, roughly 50% of them seen only once. This CDR3 comprises 14 residues. Germline V CDR1 and CDR2: DFQATT, SNEGSKA (reference sequence). V shed 4 bases and J 13 bases; nucleotides not matched to a gene: 13. Study-level points and caveats: Tumor T cell lymph node origin was a supported hypothesis, not proven. Most tumor T cells seemingly derive from lymph node, then expand in tumor.

The table lists this clonotype with a count of one. What it binds is unknown. Sequenced material: breast tumor tissue. The chain recombines TRBV20-1 with TRBJ1-6; 7 positions match TRBD1. The source of this sequence is a female donor with breast cancer. Some clones in this sample may be carry-over from other donors' samples. CDR3 residues: CSAIEGTVATPLHF. The CDR3 DNA is TGCAGTGCTATAGAAGGGACAGTAGCTACCCCCCTCCACTTT.